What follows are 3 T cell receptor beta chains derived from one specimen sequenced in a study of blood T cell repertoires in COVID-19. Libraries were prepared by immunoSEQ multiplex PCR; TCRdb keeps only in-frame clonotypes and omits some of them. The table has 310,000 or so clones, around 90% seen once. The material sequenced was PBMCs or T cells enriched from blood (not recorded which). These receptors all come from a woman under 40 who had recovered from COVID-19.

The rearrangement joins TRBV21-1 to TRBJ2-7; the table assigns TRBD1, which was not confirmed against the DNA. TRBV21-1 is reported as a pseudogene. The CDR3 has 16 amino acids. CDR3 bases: TGTGCCAGCAGCGCCCCCGAGACAGGGGATTCCTACGAGCAGTACTTC. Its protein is CASSAPETGDSYEQYF.

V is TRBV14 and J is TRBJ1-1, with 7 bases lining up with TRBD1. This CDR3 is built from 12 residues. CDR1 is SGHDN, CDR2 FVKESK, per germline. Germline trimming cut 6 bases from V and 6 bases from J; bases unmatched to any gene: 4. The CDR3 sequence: CASRKGAAEAFF. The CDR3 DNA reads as TGTGCCAGCAGGAAGGGGGCGGCTGAAGCTTTCTTT.

This CDR3 is CASSLGGQGSSGANVLTF. CDR3 in DNA: TGTGCCAGCAGCTTAGGTGGACAGGGAAGCTCTGGGGCCAACGTCCTGACTTTC. V usage is TRBV7-9 and J usage is TRBJ2-6; 8 bases match TRBD1. Germline CDR1 is SEHNR and CDR2 is FQNEAQ (reference sequence). J lost 0 bases, V lost 1 base, and 5 bases had no gene match. This CDR3 spans 18 amino acids.